Listed below are T cell receptor beta chains from one sample, sequenced in a study of blood T cell repertoires in COVID-19. Measured with immunoSEQ multiplex PCR; TCRdb has only the in-frame clones, and not every one. The table shows fewer than 110,000 clones, with more than 70% occurring only once. The sample was peripheral blood. All receptors come from a man aged 35 to 55 with active or convalescent COVID-19. The CDR3 runs from the conserved cysteine through the conserved F or W. The D gene is left open where the match is weak. Clone size is stated in some rows and not others, as once, few, many or a class when expanded.

TRBV4-3	TRBJ1-5	-	-	CASSPSPGGVWPQHF	TGCGCCAGCAGCCCATCCCCGGGCGGGGTTTGGCCCCAGCATTTT
TRBV19	TRBJ1-2	-	-	CASTRTANYGYTF	TGTGCCAGTACCCGGACAGCGAACTATGGCTACACCTTC
TRBV10-3	TRBJ2-7	-	-	CATKDTMSYEQYF	TGTGCCACCAAAGACACCATGAGCTACGAGCAGTACTTC
TRBV3-1/TRBV3-2	TRBJ2-7	-	-	CAIPLGEYEQYF	TGTGCCATCCCCCTCGGGGAATACGAGCAGTACTTC
TRBV5-6	TRBJ2-7	-	-	CASSLGQSPYEQYF	TGTGCCAGCAGCTTAGGACAGTCACCCTACGAGCAGTACTTC
TRBV3-1/TRBV3-2	TRBJ2-1	-	-	CASSQDGGAYNEQFF	TGTGCCAGCAGCCAAGATGGAGGGGCCTACAATGAGCAGTTCTTC
TRBV24-1	TRBJ1-5	-	-	CATRNIGVSQPQHF	TGTGCCACCAGGAATATCGGGGTATCTCAGCCCCAGCATTTT
TRBV4-1	TRBJ1-4	TRBD1	few	CASSQDGQGARNEKLFF	TGCGCCAGCAGCCAAGATGGGCAGGGGGCCCGAAATGAAAAACTGTTTTTT
TRBV21-1	TRBJ2-1	-	-	CASEKHEGTTNNEQFF	TGTGCCAGCGAAAAACACGAGGGGACTACAAACAATGAGCAGTTCTTC
TRBV5-8	TRBJ1-1	-	-	CASSSSGGGTEAFF	TGTGCCAGCAGCTCAAGTGGGGGAGGCACTGAAGCTTTCTTT
TRBV5-1	TRBJ2-7	TRBD2	-	CASGSSLGTTYEQYF	TGCGCCAGCGGCTCCAGTCTGGGGACTACCTACGAGCAGTACTTC
TRBV9	TRBJ2-5	TRBD2	-	CASSLRGGETQYF	TGTGCCAGCAGCTTACGGGGGGGAGAGACCCAGTACTTC
TRBV19	TRBJ1-6	-	-	CASSIGGAINSPLHF	TGTGCCAGTAGTATAGGGGGAGCGATCAATTCACCCCTCCACTTT
TRBV30	TRBJ1-3	TRBD1	-	CVWDRGAGNTIYF	TGTGTCTGGGACAGGGGGGCTGGAAACACCATATATTTT
TRBV27	TRBJ2-1	-	-	CASSLSLGAGYNEQFF	TGTGCCAGCAGTTTATCCCTCGGCGCGGGCTACAATGAGCAGTTCTTC
TRBV5-1	TRBJ2-4	-	-	CASSQQTGNIQYF	TGCGCCAGCAGCCAGCAAACAGGAAACATTCAGTACTTC
TRBV18	TRBJ1-4	-	-	CASSLQGLANEKLFF	TGTGCCAGCTCACTCCAGGGTTTAGCTAATGAAAAACTGTTTTTT
TRBV6-5	TRBJ1-1	-	-	CASSYLGGNTEAFF	TGTGCCAGCAGTTACCTCGGCGGCAACACTGAAGCTTTCTTT
TRBV9	TRBJ2-1	TRBD1	-	CASSVAGGWGLLSYNEQFF	TGTGCCAGCAGCGTGGCAGGGGGCTGGGGTTTACTCTCCTACAATGAGCAGTTCTTC
TRBV21-1	TRBJ1-5	-	-	CASSKIQGAQDQPQHF	TGTGCCAGCAGCAAGATCCAGGGGGCGCAGGATCAGCCCCAGCATTTT
TRBV19	TRBJ1-3	-	-	CASSPGSTGGNTIYF	TGTGCCAGTAGTCCTGGGTCAACAGGCGGAAACACCATATATTTT
TRBV30	TRBJ1-6	-	-	CAWSVPNSPLHF	TGTGCCTGGAGTGTTCCAAATTCACCCCTCCACTTT
TRBV5-6	TRBJ1-3	-	-	CASRRGHSGNTIYF	TGTGCCAGCAGGAGAGGGCACTCTGGAAACACCATATATTTT
TRBV7-2	TRBJ1-2	TRBD1	-	CASSFDRVGNYGYTF	TGTGCCAGCAGCTTTGACAGGGTAGGAAACTATGGCTACACCTTC